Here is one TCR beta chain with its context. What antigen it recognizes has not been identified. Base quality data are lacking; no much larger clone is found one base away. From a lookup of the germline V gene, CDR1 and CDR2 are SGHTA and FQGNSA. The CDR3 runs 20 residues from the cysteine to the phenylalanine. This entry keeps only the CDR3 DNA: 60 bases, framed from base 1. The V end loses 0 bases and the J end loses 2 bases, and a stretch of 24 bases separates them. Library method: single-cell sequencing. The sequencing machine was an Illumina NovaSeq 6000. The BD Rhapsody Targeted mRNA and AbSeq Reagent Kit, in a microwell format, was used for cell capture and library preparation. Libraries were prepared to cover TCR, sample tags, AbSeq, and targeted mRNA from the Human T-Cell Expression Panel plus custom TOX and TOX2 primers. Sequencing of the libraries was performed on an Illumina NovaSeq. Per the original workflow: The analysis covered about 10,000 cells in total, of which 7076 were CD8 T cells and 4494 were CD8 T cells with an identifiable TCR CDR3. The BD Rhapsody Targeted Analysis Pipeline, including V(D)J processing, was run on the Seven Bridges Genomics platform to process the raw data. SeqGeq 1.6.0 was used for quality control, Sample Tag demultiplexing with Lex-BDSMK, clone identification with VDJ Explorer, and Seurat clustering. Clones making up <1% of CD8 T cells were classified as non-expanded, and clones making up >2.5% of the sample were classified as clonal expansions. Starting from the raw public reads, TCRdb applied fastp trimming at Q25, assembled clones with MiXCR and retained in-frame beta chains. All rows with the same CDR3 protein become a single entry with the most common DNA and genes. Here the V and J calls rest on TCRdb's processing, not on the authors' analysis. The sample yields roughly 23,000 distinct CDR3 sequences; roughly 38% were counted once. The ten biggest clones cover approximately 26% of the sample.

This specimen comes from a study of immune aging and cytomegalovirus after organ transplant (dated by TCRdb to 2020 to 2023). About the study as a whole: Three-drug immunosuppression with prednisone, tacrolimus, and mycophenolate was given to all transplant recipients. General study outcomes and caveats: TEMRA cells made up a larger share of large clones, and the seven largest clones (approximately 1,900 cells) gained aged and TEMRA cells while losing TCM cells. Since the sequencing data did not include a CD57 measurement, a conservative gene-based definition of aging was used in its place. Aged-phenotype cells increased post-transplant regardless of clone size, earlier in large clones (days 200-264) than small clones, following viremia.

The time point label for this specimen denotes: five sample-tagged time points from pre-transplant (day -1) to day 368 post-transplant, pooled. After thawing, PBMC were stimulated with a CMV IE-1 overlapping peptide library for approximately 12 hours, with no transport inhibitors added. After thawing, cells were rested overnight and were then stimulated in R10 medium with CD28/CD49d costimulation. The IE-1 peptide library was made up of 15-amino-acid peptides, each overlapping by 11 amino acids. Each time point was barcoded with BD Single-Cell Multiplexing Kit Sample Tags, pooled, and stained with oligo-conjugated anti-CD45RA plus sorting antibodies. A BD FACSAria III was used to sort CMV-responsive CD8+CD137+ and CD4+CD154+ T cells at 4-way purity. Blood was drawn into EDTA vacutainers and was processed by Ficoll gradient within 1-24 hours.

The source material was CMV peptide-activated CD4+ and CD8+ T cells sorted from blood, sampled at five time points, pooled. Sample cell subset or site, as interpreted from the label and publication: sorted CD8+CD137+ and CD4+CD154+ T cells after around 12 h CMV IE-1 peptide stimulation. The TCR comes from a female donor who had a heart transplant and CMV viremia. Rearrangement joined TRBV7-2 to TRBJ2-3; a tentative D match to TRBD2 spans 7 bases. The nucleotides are TGTGCCAGCAGCTTAGCGGTGACTGGGGGCGGGAGCTCTCTCACAGATACGCAGTATTTT. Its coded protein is CASSLAVTGGGSSLTDTQYF.